The 9 T cell receptor beta chains below come from one sample, sequenced in a study of T cell responses to AZD1222 COVID-19 vaccine. TCRdb's copy holds only in-frame clones and misses some; the assay was immunoSEQ multiplex PCR. The top ten hold 3.6% of the sample, which has 150,000 or so clones, approximately 92% seen once. The source material was peripheral blood, sampled 28 days after the second AZD1222 dose. Receptor source: an adult who received the AZD1222 COVID-19 vaccine.

This rearrangement joins TRBV27 to TRBJ1-2, with 10 bases lining up with TRBD1. V was clipped by 6 bases and J by 4 bases; unmatched bases: 5. The CDR3 covers 14 residues. Per germline, CDR1 MNHEY and CDR2 SMNVEV (reference sequence). The CDR3 sequence is CASRATGGVYGYTF. The CDR3 nucleotides are TGTGCCAGCAGAGCGACAGGGGGCGTCTATGGCTACACCTTC.

This clone was seen only once. This sequence joins TRBV5-4 and TRBJ1-1; 9 nucleotides agree with TRBD1. Germline-derived CDR1 and CDR2 are SGHNT and YYREEE (reference sequence). The CDR3 totals 16 residues. V shed 3 bases and J 0 bases; nucleotides not matched to a gene: 6. The CDR3 reads CASSSRQGGMNTEAFF. DNA of the CDR3: TGTGCCAGCAGCTCCAGACAGGGGGGGATGAACACTGAAGCTTTCTTT.

The rearrangement joins TRBV2 to TRBJ1-1, with TRBD1 matching 9 bases. From germline, CDR1 is SNHLY and CDR2 FYNNEI. The CDR3 covers 14 residues. The V gene end was trimmed by 8 bases and the J gene end by 3 bases; junction bases not matched to a gene: 7. DNA of the CDR3: TGTGCCAGCCTCCGGGACAGGGTTGACACTGAAGCTTTCTTT. Amino acid sequence: CASLRDRVDTEAFF.

This clone was counted only a few times. The chain employs TRBV4-1 and TRBJ2-7; D gene uncertain. This CDR3 has 15 residues. V dropped 2 bases and J dropped 3 bases, with 14 bases sitting between them. The germline V gene encodes CDR1 MGHRA and CDR2 YSYEKL. The CDR3 DNA is TGCGCCAGCAGCCAACACCAAGGGAAAGACTACGAGCAGTACTTC. As protein: CASSQHQGKDYEQYF.

This clone was detected a few times. The J gene is TRBJ2-1, the V gene TRBV13; 9 bases agree with TRBD2. Germline lookup yields CDR1 PRHDT and CDR2 FYEKMQ (reference sequence). Losses at the gene ends were 2 bases for V and 8 bases for J; bases not matched to a gene: 13. The CDR3 covers 17 residues. The CDR3 nucleotides are TGTGCCAGCAGCTTACAGCGGGGGGTGGGTGCTTCCCATGAGCAGTTCTTC. This translates into CASSLQRGVGASHEQFF.

The V and J genes are TRBV4-3 and TRBJ2-3; D is possibly TRBD1 or TRBD2 (5 bases each). This CDR3 contains 15 residues. V lost 1 base to trimming and J lost 1 base, with 9 bases between them. Germline assignment: CDR1 LGHNA and CDR2 YSLEER. CDR3 nucleotide sequence: TGCGCCAGCAGCCAAGGGGGCGGGCGCACAGATACGCAGTATTTT. It encodes CASSQGGGRTDTQYF.

The chain uses TRBV7-2 and TRBJ1-6; the D gene is possibly TRBD1 (5 bases). CDR3 length equals 15 residues. Trimming cost V 2 bases and J 10 bases, with 15 bases left between them. From germline, CDR1 is SGHTA and CDR2 FQGNSA. The CDR3 region is CASSLLGTGGSPLHF. CDR3 bases: TGTGCCAGCAGCTTACTAGGGACCGGAGGCTCACCCCTCCACTTT.

This clone was observed a handful of times. The CDR3 loop reads CASPSGGYGNTIYF. The CDR3 DNA reads TGTGCCAGCCCAAGCGGCGGGTACGGAAACACCATATATTTT. The chain combines TRBV6-5 with TRBJ1-3; D remains ambiguous. Germline-derived CDR1 and CDR2 are MNHEY and SVGAGI. This CDR3 has 14 amino acids. The ends were cut back, 8 bases at V and 4 bases at J, with 15 bases in the middle.

Regarding this clone: Other DNA sequences from this sample encode an identical CDR3 as well. The chain joins TRBV10-3 to TRBJ1-1; D gene ambiguous. CDR3 length: 14 amino acids. From germline, CDR1 is ENHRY and CDR2 SYGVKD. V was shortened by 0 bases and J by 1 base, with 6 bases between the two germline ends. DNA for the CDR3: TGTGCCATCAGTGAGTCTACGGGGAACACTGAAGCTTTCTTT. Amino acids: CAISESTGNTEAFF.